A selection of T cell receptor beta chains follows, all from one sample in a study of T cells after yellow fever vaccination. TCRdb re-analysed the 5' RACE reads in MiXCR, keeping a single row per CDR3 protein. The profile covers about 400,000 distinct CDR3 sequences, with over 5% appearing a single time and approximately 16% taken by the ten largest. The input for sequencing was PBMCs, taken 5 days after the yellow fever booster vaccination. The receptors shown here come from a man in his thirties or forties who received the YFV17D yellow fever vaccine. The CDR3 runs from the conserved cysteine through the conserved F or W. The D gene is left open where the match is weak. Clone size appears in some rows only: once, few, many, or a class for an expanded clone.

CASSPGTNRGETQYF	TGTGCCAGCTCACCAGGGACGAACAGGGGAGAGACCCAGTACTTC	many	TRBV18	TRBD1	TRBJ2-5
CASTEDNPSYNEQFF	TGTGCCAGCACAGAGGACAATCCCTCCTACAATGAGCAGTTCTTC	few	TRBV2	NA	TRBJ2-1
CASNSGPSGANVLTF	TGTGCCAGCAATTCAGGCCCCTCTGGGGCCAACGTCCTGACTTTC	NA	TRBV5-5	NA	TRBJ2-6
CSARSPGTGRNQPQHF	TGCAGTGCTAGATCCCCCGGGACAGGGAGGAATCAGCCCCAGCATTTT	many	TRBV20-1	TRBD1	TRBJ1-5
CASSPGLPGNQPQHF	TGTGCCAGCTCACCAGGGCTCCCGGGGAATCAGCCCCAGCATTTT	many	TRBV18	NA	TRBJ1-5
CASGTTGGFEKLFF	TGCGCCAGCGGGACAACAGGGGGCTTCGAAAAACTGTTTTTT	many	TRBV5-1	TRBD1	TRBJ1-4
CASSYRGMGNQPQHF	TGTGCCAGCAGTTACAGGGGTATGGGCAATCAGCCCCAGCATTTT	few	TRBV7-2	TRBD1	TRBJ1-5
CSVEDPLGLSSGNTIYF	TGCAGCGTTGAAGATCCCCTGGGACTGAGCTCTGGAAACACCATATATTTT	many	TRBV29-1	NA	TRBJ1-3
CSGLRRRASTDTQYF	TGCAGTGGCCTCCGCCGACGGGCTAGCACAGATACGCAGTATTTT	few	TRBV20-1	NA	TRBJ2-3
CSEGMGLGLSPEQYF	TGCAGCGAAGGGATGGGACTAGGTTTGAGCCCAGAGCAGTACTTC	NA	TRBV29-1	TRBD2	TRBJ2-7
CAMPKGDLGAKNIQYF	TGTGCCATGCCGAAGGGGGATTTGGGGGCCAAAAACATTCAGTACTTC	many	TRBV10-3	NA	TRBJ2-4
CASSLFHNQPQHF	TGTGCCAGCAGCTTGTTCCATAATCAGCCCCAGCATTTT	few	TRBV7-2	NA	TRBJ1-5
CASTWGRHEQYF	TGCGCCAGCACCTGGGGCAGACACGAGCAGTACTTC	many	TRBV5-1	NA	TRBJ2-7
CAWSVLGLDEAFF	TGTGCCTGGAGTGTATTAGGGTTGGATGAAGCTTTCTTT	NA	TRBV30	NA	TRBJ1-1
CATSTQLNQPLHF	TGTGCCACCAGCACACAGCTCAATCAGCCCCTGCATTTT	NA	TRBV15	NA	TRBJ1-5
CSATNRGGAEAFF	TGCAGTGCTACCAACAGGGGAGGCGCTGAAGCTTTCTTT	NA	TRBV20-1	TRBD1	TRBJ1-1
CSATTGTGYNSPLHF	TGCAGTGCCACAACCGGGACAGGCTATAATTCACCCCTCCACTTT	NA	TRBV20-1	TRBD1	TRBJ1-6
CSARRTGKGEQFF	TGCAGTGCTAGAAGGACAGGGAAGGGTGAGCAGTTCTTC	many	TRBV20-1	TRBD1	TRBJ2-1
CASSPTSGASYNEQFF	TGTGCCAGCAGTCCGACTAGCGGTGCGTCCTACAATGAGCAGTTCTTC	few	TRBV6-2/TRBV6-3	TRBD2	TRBJ2-1
CASTFGAGGSGKLFF	TGTGCCAGCACCTTCGGGGCAGGGGGCTCGGGAAAACTGTTTTTT	many	TRBV12-3/TRBV12-4	TRBD1	TRBJ1-4
CASSRSAGGPTGELFF	TGTGCCAGCAGTCGGTCGGCGGGAGGCCCCACCGGGGAGCTGTTTTTT	many	TRBV5-6	TRBD2	TRBJ2-2
CASSLTFAAGGVSETQYF	TGTGCCAGCAGCTTAACATTCGCAGCGGGAGGGGTCAGTGAGACCCAGTACTTC	few	TRBV7-3	TRBD2	TRBJ2-5
CASSGTGVIGELFF	TGTGCCAGCAGCGGGACAGGGGTGATCGGGGAGCTGTTTTTT	few	TRBV7-8	TRBD1	TRBJ2-2
CASSQSRDYGAEQYF	TGCGCCAGCAGCCAGAGCCGGGACTATGGCGCCGAGCAGTACTTC	NA	TRBV4-3	TRBD2	TRBJ2-7
CSVERLNEQFF	TGCAGCGTTGAACGCCTGAATGAGCAGTTCTTC	many	TRBV29-1	NA	TRBJ2-1
CASSGGRQGTYGYTF	TGTGCCAGCAGTGGGGGTCGACAGGGGACCTATGGCTACACCTTC	few	TRBV25-1	TRBD1	TRBJ1-2
CSGSNTEAFF	TGCAGCGGGTCAAACACTGAAGCTTTCTTT	NA	TRBV29-1	NA	TRBJ1-1
CASSQRTGRGTQYF	TGTGCCAGCAGCCAACGGACGGGGCGGGGGACCCAGTACTTC	few	TRBV14	NA	TRBJ2-5
CASSLSEARGETQYF	TGTGCCAGCAGTTTGAGCGAAGCAAGGGGAGAGACCCAGTACTTC	many	TRBV27	NA	TRBJ2-5
CASSFGGPRYGYTF	TGTGCCAGCAGTTTCGGCGGGCCAAGGTATGGCTACACCTTC	NA	TRBV28	NA	TRBJ1-2
CASSYFTGNTEAFF	TGTGCCAGCAGTTACTTCACAGGGAACACTGAAGCTTTCTTT	NA	TRBV6-5	NA	TRBJ1-1
CASSLGASWGEQYF	TGTGCCAGCAGCTTAGGGGCCTCGTGGGGGGAGCAGTACTTC	few	TRBV7-2	NA	TRBJ2-7